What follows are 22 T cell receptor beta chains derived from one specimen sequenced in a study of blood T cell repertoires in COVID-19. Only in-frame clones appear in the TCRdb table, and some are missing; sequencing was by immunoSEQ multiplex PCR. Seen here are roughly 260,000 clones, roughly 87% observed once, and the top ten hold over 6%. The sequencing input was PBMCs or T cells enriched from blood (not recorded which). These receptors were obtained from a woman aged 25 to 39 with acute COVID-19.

The CDR3 region is CASSQEGRVSYGYTF. The CDR3, as DNA: TGTGCCAGCAGCCAAGAGGGCAGGGTTAGCTATGGCTACACCTTC. The rearrangement joins TRBV3-1 (or the pseudogene TRBV3-2) to TRBJ1-2, with TRBD1 as a possible D gene (5 bases). The germline gives CDR1 LGHDT, CDR2 YNNKEL (reference sequence). Between the trimmed V and J ends, which lost 0 bases and 4 bases, there was a span of 12 bases. The CDR3 is made up of 15 amino acids.

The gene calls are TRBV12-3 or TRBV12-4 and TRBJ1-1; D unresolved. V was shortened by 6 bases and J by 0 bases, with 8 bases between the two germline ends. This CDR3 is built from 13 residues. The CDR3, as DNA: TGTGCCAGCAGGTTGAGCATGAACACTGAAGCTTTCTTT. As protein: CASRLSMNTEAFF.

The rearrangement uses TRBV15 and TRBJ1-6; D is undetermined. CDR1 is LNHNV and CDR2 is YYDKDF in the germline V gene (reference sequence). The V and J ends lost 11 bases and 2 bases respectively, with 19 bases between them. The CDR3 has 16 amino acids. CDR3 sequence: CASEASGRTYNSPLHF. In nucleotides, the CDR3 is TGTGCCTCCGAGGCCTCCGGGAGAACCTATAATTCACCCCTCCACTTT.

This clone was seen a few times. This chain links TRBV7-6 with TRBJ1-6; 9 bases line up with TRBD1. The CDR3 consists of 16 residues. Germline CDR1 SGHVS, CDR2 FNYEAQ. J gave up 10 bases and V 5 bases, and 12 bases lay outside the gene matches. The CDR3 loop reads CASSPRMDRGDSPLHF. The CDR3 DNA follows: TGTGCCAGCAGCCCTAGAATGGACAGGGGAGACTCACCCCTCCACTTT.

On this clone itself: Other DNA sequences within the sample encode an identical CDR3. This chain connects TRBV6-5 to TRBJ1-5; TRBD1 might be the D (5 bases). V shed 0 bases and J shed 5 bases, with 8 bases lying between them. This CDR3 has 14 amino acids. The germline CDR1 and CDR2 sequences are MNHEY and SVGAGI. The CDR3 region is CASSYSGGDQPQHF. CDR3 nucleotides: TGTGCCAGCAGTTACTCGGGGGGGGATCAGCCCCAGCATTTT.

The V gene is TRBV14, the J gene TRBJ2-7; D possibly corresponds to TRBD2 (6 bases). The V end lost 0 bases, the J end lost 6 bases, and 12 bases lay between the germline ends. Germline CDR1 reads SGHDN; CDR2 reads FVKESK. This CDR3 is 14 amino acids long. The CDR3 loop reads CASSQDWGVGEQYF. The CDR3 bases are TGTGCCAGCAGCCAAGATTGGGGGGTCGGCGAGCAGTACTTC.

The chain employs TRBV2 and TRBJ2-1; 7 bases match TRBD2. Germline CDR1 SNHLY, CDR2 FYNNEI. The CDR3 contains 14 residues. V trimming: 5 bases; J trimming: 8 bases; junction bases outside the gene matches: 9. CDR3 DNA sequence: TGTGCCAGCAGTCGGGCGGGGAGGGTTGATGAGCAGTTCTTC. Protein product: CASSRAGRVDEQFF.

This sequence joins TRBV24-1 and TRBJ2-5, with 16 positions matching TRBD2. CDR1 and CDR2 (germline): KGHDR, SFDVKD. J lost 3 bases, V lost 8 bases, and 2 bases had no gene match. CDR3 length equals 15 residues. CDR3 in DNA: TGTGCCACCAAGGGACTAGCGGGGGGGAAAGAGACCCAGTACTTC. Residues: CATKGLAGGKETQYF.

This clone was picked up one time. In DNA form, the CDR3 reads TGTGCCAGCAGACGCGCCGACAGGGAGCCCCTCCACTTT. Its translation is CASRRADREPLHF. This chain joins TRBV28 and TRBJ1-6, with 7 bases lining up with TRBD1. The CDR3 has 13 residues. CDR1 and CDR2 (germline): MDHEN, SYDVKM. J gave up 13 bases and V 6 bases, and 9 bases lay outside the gene matches.

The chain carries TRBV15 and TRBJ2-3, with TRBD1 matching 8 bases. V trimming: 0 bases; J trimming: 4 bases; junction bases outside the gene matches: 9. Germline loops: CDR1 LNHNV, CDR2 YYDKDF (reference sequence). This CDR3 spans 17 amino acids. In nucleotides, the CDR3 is TGTGCCACCAGCAGAGATCCCATCGGACAGGGTGCAGATACGCAGTATTTT. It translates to CATSRDPIGQGADTQYF.

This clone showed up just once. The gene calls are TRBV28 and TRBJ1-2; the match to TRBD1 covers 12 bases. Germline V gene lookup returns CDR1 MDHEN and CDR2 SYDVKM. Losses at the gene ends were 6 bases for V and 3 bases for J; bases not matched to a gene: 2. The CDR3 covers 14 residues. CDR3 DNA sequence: TGTGCCAGCAGGGGACAGGGGGCTGACTATGGCTACACCTTC. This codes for CASRGQGADYGYTF.

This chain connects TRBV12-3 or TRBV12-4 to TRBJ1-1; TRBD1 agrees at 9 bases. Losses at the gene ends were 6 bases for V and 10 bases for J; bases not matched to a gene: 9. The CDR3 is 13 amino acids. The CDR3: CASSPGTGIGAFF. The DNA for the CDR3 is TGTGCCAGCAGCCCCGGGACAGGGATTGGAGCTTTCTTT.

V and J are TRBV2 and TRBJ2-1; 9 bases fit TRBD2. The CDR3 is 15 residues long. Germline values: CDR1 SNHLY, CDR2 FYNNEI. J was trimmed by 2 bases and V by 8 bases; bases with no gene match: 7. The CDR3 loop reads CASRTASGAYNEQFF. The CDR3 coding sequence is TGTGCCAGCCGAACTGCTAGCGGGGCCTACAATGAGCAGTTCTTC.

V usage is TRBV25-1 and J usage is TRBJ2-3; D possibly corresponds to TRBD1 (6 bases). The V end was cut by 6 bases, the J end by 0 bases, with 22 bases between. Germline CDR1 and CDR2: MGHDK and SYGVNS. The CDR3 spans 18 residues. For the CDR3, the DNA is TGTGCCAGCAGATCCCGCAGGGGTCGTACCTCTAGCACAGATACGCAGTATTTT. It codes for CASRSRRGRTSSTDTQYF.

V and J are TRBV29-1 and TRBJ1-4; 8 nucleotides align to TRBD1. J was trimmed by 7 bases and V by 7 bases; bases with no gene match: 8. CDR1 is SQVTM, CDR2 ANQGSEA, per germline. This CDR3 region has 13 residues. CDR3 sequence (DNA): TGCAGCGCTGCGGACAGGGCGGGTGAAAAACTGTTTTTT. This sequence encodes CSAADRAGEKLFF.

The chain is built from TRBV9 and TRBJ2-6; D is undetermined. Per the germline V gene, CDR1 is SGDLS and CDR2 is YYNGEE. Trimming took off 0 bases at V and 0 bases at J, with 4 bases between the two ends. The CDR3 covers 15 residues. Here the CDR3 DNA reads TGTGCCAGCAGCGTAGGGAGCTCTGGGGCCAACGTCCTGACTTTC. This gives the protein CASSVGSSGANVLTF.

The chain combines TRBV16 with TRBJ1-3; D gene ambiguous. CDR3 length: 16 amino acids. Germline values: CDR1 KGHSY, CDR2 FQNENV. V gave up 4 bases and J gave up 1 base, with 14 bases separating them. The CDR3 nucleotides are TGTGCCAGCAGCCCCCTGGCCGCCAAGTCTGGAAACACCATATATTTT. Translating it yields CASSPLAAKSGNTIYF.

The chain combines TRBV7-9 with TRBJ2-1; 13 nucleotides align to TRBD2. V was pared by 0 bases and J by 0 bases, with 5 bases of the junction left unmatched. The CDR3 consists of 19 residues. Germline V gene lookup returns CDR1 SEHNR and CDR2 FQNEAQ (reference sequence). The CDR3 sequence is CASSLAGTSGKSSYNEQFF. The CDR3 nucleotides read TGTGCCAGCAGCTTAGCGGGGACTAGCGGGAAGAGCTCCTACAATGAGCAGTTCTTC.

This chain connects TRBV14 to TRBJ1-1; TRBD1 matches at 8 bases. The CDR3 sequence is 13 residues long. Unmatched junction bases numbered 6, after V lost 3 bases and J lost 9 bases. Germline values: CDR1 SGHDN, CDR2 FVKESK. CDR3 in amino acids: CASSQAAGGQAFF. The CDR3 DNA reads TGTGCCAGCAGCCAGGCCGCAGGGGGCCAAGCTTTCTTT.

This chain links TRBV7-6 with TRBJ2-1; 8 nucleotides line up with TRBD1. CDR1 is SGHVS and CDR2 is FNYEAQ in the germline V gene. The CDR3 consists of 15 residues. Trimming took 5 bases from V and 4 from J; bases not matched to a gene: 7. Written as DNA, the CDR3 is TGTGCCAGCAGCCCCCGGACAGGGACTTACAATGAGCAGTTCTTC. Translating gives CASSPRTGTYNEQFF.

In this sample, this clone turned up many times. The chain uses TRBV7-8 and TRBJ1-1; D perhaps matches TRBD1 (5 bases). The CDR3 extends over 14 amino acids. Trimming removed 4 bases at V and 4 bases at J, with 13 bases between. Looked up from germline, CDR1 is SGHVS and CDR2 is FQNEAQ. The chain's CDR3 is CASSWGGGITEAFF. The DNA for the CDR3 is TGTGCCAGCAGCTGGGGGGGAGGGATCACTGAAGCTTTCTTT.

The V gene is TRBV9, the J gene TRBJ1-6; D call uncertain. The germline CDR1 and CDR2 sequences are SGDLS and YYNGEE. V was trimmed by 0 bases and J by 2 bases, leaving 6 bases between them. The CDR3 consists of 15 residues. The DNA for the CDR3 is TGTGCCAGCAGCGTAGCTGGAGCCTATAATTCACCCCTCCACTTT. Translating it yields CASSVAGAYNSPLHF.